Listed below are T cell receptor beta chains from one sample, sequenced in a study of blood T cell repertoires in COVID-19. The repertoire was sequenced with immunoSEQ multiplex PCR; TCRdb's copy has only in-frame clones and lacks some. The data hold over 50,000 clones, with roughly four fifths observed a single time. The sequenced sample consisted of peripheral blood. The receptors originated from a human donor in a cohort sampled during active COVID-19. Each CDR3 is given with its conserved first and last residue. D genes are given only for firm matches. Clone size, where shown, is once, few, many, or a class for clones that have expanded.

CDR3aa	CDR3nt	j_gene	abundance	v_gene	d_gene
CASSAHELAVKGNEQFF	TGTGCCAGCAGCGCCCACGAACTAGCGGTCAAAGGAAATGAGCAGTTCTTC	TRBJ2-1	-	TRBV9	TRBD2
CASRVSSGNTIYF	TGTGCCAGTAGAGTGAGCTCTGGAAACACCATATATTTT	TRBJ1-3	-	TRBV19	-
CATSENLDYGYTF	TGTGCCACCAGTGAAAACCTAGACTATGGCTACACCTTC	TRBJ1-2	once	TRBV24-1	-
CASSPGGTGASPLHF	TGTGCCAGCAGCCCGGGCGGGACAGGGGCTTCACCCCTCCACTTT	TRBJ1-6	-	TRBV7-2	TRBD1
CASSEESRGEQYF	TGTGCCAGCAGTGAAGAGAGCCGGGGCGAGCAGTACTTC	TRBJ2-7	-	TRBV6-1	-
CASSLQRTDTQYF	TGTGCCAGCAGCTTGCAGCGGACAGATACGCAGTATTTT	TRBJ2-3	-	TRBV7-9	-
CASGDRSYEQYF	TGTGCCAGTGGGGACAGGAGCTACGAGCAGTACTTC	TRBJ2-7	-	TRBV19	TRBD1
CASSYRRDYEQYF	TGTGCCAGCAGTTATCGGAGGGACTACGAGCAGTACTTC	TRBJ2-7	-	TRBV6-2/TRBV6-3	-
CATSRGGSVYTDTQYF	TGTGCCACCAGCAGAGGAGGTAGCGTTTACACAGATACGCAGTATTTT	TRBJ2-3	-	TRBV15	-
CASSPYSGTASYEQYF	TGTGCCAGCAGTCCATACTCCGGGACAGCCTCCTACGAGCAGTACTTC	TRBJ2-7	-	TRBV6-2/TRBV6-3	TRBD1
CASSQDRVNYGYTF	TGCGCCAGCAGCCAAGATCGGGTTAACTATGGCTACACCTTC	TRBJ1-2	few	TRBV4-1	-
CASSNPGGPSYEQFF	TGTGCCAGTAGTAATCCAGGGGGACCTTCCTATGAGCAGTTCTTC	TRBJ2-1	few	TRBV19	TRBD1
CAGTGVTNYGYTF	TGCGCCGGGACAGGGGTTACTAACTATGGCTACACCTTC	TRBJ1-2	-	TRBV7-9	TRBD1
CASSLGLAGYTQYF	TGTGCCAGCAGCTTAGGGCTAGCGGGCTATACCCAGTACTTC	TRBJ2-5	-	TRBV7-2	TRBD2
CASSLQGISSYNEQFF	TGTGCCAGCAGTTTACAGGGGATTAGCTCCTACAATGAGCAGTTCTTC	TRBJ2-1	-	TRBV6-5	TRBD1
CASMRSYVRSYEQYF	TGTGCCAGCATGCGAAGCTACGTACGCTCCTACGAGCAGTACTTC	TRBJ2-7	many	TRBV2	-
CASSQRTGGQEQYF	TGTGCCAGCAGCCAAAGGACAGGGGGCCAAGAGCAGTACTTC	TRBJ2-7	-	TRBV5-6	TRBD1
CASTRRGGSNQPQHF	TGTGCCAGCACCAGAAGGGGGGGTAGCAATCAGCCCCAGCATTTT	TRBJ1-5	few	TRBV7-9	-
CASSSLAGGWRSTDTQYF	TGTGCCAGCAGCTCTCTAGCGGGGGGCTGGAGAAGCACAGATACGCAGTATTTT	TRBJ2-3	-	TRBV7-9	TRBD2
CASRAGTGELFF	TGTGCCAGCAGGGCCGGGACCGGGGAGCTGTTTTTT	TRBJ2-2	-	TRBV6-5	-
CASSYSSRDRDREESNQPQHF	TGTGCCAGCAGCTACAGCAGTAGGGACAGGGATAGGGAAGAAAGCAATCAGCCCCAGCATTTT	TRBJ1-5	-	TRBV6-6	TRBD1
CASSADGWTGGAGTGELFF	TGTGCCAGCAGCGCGGATGGCTGGACAGGGGGCGCGGGCACCGGGGAGCTGTTTTTT	TRBJ2-2	-	TRBV7-2	TRBD1
CASSLVGTGSQETQYF	TGTGCCAGCAGCTTAGTTGGGACAGGGAGCCAAGAGACCCAGTACTTC	TRBJ2-5	few	TRBV7-6	TRBD1